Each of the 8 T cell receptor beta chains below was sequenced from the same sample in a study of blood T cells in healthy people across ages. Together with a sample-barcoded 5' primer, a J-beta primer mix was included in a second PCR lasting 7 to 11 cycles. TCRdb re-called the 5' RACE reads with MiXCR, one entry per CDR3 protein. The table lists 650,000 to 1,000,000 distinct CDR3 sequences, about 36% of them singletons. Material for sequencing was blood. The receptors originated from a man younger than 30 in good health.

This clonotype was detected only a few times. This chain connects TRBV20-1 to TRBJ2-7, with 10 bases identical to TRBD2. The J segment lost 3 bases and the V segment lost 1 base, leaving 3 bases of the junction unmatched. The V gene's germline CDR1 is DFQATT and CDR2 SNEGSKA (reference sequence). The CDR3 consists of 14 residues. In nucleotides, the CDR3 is TGCAGTGCTAGAGGAGCGGGGGGGAACTACGAGCAGTACTTC. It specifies CSARGAGGNYEQYF.

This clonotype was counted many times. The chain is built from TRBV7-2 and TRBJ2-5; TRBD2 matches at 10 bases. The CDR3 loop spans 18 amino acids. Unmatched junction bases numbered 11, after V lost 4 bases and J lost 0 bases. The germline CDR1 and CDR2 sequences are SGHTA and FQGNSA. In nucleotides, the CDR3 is TGTGCCAGCAGCTCTTCTAGCGGGGGCCCCTGGTACCAAGAGACCCAGTACTTC. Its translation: CASSSSSGGPWYQETQYF.

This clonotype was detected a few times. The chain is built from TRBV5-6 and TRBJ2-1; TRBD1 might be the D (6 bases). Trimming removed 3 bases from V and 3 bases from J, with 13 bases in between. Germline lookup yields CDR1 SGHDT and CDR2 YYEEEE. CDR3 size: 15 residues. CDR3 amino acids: CASSSLTGNYNEQFF. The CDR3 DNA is TGTGCCAGCAGCTCCTTAACAGGGAACTACAATGAGCAGTTCTTC. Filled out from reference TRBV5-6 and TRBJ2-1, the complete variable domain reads DAGVTQSPTHLIKTRGQQVTLRCSPKSGHDTVSWYQQALGQGPQFIFQYYEEEERQRGNFPDRFSGHQFPNYSSELNVNALLLGDSALYLCASSSLTGNYNEQFFGPGTRLTVL.

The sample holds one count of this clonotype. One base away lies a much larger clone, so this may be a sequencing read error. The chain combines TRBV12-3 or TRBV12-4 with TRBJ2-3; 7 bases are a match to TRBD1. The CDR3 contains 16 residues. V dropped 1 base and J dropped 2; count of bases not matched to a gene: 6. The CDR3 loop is CASSLGDSSNTDTQYF. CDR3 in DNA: TGTGCCAGCAGTTTAGGGGACAGTTCTAACACAGATACGCAGTATTTT.

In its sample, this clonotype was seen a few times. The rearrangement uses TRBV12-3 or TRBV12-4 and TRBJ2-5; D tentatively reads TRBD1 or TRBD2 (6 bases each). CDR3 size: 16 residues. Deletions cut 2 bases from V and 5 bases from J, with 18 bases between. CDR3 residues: CASSLRGDFLRETQYF. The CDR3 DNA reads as TGTGCCAGCAGTTTAAGGGGGGATTTTCTCAGGGAGACCCAGTACTTC.

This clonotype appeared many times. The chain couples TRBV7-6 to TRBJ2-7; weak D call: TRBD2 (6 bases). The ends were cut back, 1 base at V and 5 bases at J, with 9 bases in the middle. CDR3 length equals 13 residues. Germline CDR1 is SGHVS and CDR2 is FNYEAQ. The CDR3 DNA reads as TGTGCCAGCAGCTTAGTAGGAGGGAACGAGCAGTACTTC. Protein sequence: CASSLVGGNEQYF.

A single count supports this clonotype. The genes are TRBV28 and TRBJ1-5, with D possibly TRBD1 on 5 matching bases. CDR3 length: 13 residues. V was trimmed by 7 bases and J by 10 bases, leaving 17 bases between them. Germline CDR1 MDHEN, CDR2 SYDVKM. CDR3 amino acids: CASIFRQNQPQHF. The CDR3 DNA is TGTGCCAGCATTTTTAGACAGAACCAACCCCAGCATTTT.

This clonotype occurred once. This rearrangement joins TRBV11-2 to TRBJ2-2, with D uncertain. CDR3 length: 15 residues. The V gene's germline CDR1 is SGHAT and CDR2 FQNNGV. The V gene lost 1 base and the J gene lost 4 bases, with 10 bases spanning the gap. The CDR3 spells CASSLAFRSTGELFF. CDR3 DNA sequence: TGTGCCAGCAGCTTAGCATTTAGATCCACCGGGGAGCTGTTTTTT.